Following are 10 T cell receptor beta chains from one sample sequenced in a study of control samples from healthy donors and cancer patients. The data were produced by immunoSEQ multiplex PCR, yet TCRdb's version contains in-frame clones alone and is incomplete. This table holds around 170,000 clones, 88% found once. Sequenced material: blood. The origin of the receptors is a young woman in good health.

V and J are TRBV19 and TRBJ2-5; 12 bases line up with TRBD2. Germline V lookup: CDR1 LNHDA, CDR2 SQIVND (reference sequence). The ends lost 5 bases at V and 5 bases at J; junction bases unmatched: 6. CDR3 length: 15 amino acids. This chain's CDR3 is CASSLAGGPQETQYF. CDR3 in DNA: TGTGCCAGTAGTCTAGCGGGAGGGCCGCAGGAGACCCAGTACTTC.

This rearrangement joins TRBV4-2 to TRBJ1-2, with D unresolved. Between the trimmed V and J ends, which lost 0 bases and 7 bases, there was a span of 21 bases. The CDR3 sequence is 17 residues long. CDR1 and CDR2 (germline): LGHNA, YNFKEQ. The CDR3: CASSQDGDTPSIGGYTF. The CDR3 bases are TGTGCCAGCAGCCAAGACGGGGATACGCCGTCGATTGGTGGCTACACCTTC.

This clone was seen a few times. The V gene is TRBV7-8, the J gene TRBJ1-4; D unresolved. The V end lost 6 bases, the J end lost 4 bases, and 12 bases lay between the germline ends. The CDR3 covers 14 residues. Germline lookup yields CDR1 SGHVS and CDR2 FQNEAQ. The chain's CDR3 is CASRSGRINEKLFF. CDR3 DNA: TGTGCCAGCAGGTCTGGACGCATTAATGAAAAACTGTTTTTT.

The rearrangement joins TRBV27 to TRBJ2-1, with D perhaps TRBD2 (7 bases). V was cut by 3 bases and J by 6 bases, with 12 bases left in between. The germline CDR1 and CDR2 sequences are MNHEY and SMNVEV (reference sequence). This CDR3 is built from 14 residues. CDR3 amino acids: CASSFRGALNEQFF. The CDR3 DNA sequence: TGTGCCAGCAGTTTCCGGGGGGCCCTCAATGAGCAGTTCTTC.

CDR3 amino acids: CASSLRRGTEAFF. DNA for the CDR3: TGTGCCAGCAGCTTAAGACGGGGCACTGAAGCTTTCTTT. The rearrangement links TRBV7-8 to TRBJ1-1; D gene ambiguous. CDR1 is SGHVS, CDR2 FQNEAQ, per germline. The CDR3 has 13 amino acids. The V gene lost 2 bases and the J gene lost 4 bases, with 8 bases spanning the gap.

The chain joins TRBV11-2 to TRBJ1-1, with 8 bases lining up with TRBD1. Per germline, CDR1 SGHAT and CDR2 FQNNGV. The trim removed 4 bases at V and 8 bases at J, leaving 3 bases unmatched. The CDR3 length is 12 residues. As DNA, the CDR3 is TGTGCCAGCAGCTCGACAGGGGCCGAAGCTTTCTTT. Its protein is CASSSTGAEAFF.

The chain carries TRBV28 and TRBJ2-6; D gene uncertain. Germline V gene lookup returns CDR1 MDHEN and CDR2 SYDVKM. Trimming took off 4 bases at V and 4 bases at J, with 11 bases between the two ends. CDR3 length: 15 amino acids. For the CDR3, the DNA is TGTGCCAGCAGTTCCCCCCAAAAGGGGGCCAACGTCCTGACTTTC. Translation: CASSSPQKGANVLTF.

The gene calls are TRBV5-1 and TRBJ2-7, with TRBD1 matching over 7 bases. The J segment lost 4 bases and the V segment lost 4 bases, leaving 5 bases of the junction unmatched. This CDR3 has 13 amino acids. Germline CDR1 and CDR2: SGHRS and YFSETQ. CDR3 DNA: TGCGCCAGCAGCCCCAAACAGGGGTACGAGCAGTACGTC. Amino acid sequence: CASSPKQGYEQYV.

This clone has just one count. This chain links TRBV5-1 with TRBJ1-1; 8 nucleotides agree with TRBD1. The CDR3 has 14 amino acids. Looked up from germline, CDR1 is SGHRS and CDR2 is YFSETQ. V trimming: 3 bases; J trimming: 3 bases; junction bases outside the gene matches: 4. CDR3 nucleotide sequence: TGCGCCAGCAGCTGGAGCAGGGGGCACACTGAAGCTTTCTTT. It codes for CASSWSRGHTEAFF.

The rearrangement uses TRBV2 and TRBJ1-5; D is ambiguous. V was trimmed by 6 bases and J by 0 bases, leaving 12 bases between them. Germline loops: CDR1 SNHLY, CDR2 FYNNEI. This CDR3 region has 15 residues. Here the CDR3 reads CASRTGPYSNQPQHF. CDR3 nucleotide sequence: TGTGCCAGCAGGACCGGGCCGTATAGCAATCAGCCCCAGCATTTT.